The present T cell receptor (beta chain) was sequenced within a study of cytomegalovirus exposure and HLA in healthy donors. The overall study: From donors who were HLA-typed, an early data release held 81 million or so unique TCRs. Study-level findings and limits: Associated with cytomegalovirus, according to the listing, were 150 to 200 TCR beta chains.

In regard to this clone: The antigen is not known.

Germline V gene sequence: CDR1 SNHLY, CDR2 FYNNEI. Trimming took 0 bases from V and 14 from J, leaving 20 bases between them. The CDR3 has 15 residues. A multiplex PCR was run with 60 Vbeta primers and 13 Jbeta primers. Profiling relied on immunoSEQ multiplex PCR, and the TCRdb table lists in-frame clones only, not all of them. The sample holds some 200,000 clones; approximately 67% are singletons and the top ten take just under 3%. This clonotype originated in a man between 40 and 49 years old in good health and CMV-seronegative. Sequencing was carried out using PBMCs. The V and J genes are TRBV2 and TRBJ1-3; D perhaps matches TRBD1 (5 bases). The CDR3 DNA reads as TGTGCCAGCAGTGAAGCAGGGGCTGGGGTGAAAGTATTATATTTT. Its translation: CASSEAGAGVKVLYF.